This T cell receptor beta chain was sequenced during a study of blood T cell repertoires in COVID-19. Study-wide context: From T cells, B-cell-depleted T cells, or PBMCs came the material, which was cDNA or gDNA.

In the original analysis: By means of reference gene primer amplification, nucleated cell counts were estimated. The data were produced by immunoSEQ multiplex PCR, yet TCRdb's version contains in-frame clones alone and is incomplete. V and J calls and clone size follow that table, whereas D and trimming were derived from the DNA. The table records tens of thousands of clones, more than 75% of them present only once. The CDR3 runs 13 residues. The V segment lost 5 bases and the J segment 6 bases; nucleotides outside the gene matches: 4. Germline V gives CDR1 WSHSY, CDR2 SAAADI. The chain employs TRBV10-2 and TRBJ1-2; 9 bases are shared with TRBD1. The source is a human donor in a cohort sampled during active COVID-19. Material: peripheral blood. CDR3 sequence: CASSTDRGDGYTF. Here the CDR3 DNA reads TGCGCCAGCAGTACGGACAGGGGCGATGGCTACACCTTC.